These 19 T cell receptor beta chains were all obtained from the same sample, sequenced in a study of cytomegalovirus exposure and HLA in healthy donors. The PCR had 60 Vbeta and 13 Jbeta primers. Sequencing used immunoSEQ multiplex PCR; TCRdb keeps in-frame clones, though not all of them. The sample lists approximately 160,000 clones, 76% occurring once. Material: PBMCs. The receptors derive from a female donor in good health and CMV-seronegative.

The chain links TRBV19 to TRBJ2-6, with D tentatively TRBD1 (6 bases). The germline gives CDR1 LNHDA, CDR2 SQIVND (reference sequence). V dropped 3 bases and J dropped 0 bases, with 21 bases sitting between them. CDR3 size: 20 residues. The CDR3 protein is CASSIGWGQGPPSGANVLTF. CDR3 bases: TGTGCCAGTAGTATTGGTTGGGGGCAGGGGCCTCCCTCTGGGGCCAACGTCCTGACTTTC.

In DNA form, the CDR3 reads TGTGCCAGCAGTCGAAGGCAACGGGATGAGCAGTTCTTC. Protein: CASSRRQRDEQFF. The chain carries TRBV7-8 and TRBJ2-1; D is ambiguous. Trimming removed 6 bases at V and 8 bases at J, with 14 bases between. The CDR3 contains 13 residues. Germline CDR1 is SGHVS and CDR2 is FQNEAQ.

The V call is TRBV19, the J call TRBJ1-1; D is perhaps TRBD1 (6 bases). CDR1 LNHDA and CDR2 SQIVND come from the germline V gene (reference sequence). V lost 5 bases and J 7 bases, leaving 11 bases between the germline ends. This CDR3 has 12 amino acids. The CDR3, as DNA: TGTGCCAGTAGTCTGAGGGGGGGTGAAGCTTTCTTT. Its protein product is CASSLRGGEAFF.

J is TRBJ2-7 and V is TRBV7-9, with D unresolved. V gave up 3 bases and J gave up 6 bases, with 15 bases separating them. The CDR3 length is 14 residues. Per germline, CDR1 SEHNR and CDR2 FQNEAQ (reference sequence). This CDR3 reads CASSFGAGVREQYF. The CDR3 nucleotides read TGTGCCAGCAGCTTCGGCGCAGGTGTTCGCGAGCAGTACTTC.

The chain combines TRBV11-3 with TRBJ2-5; 11 bases align to TRBD2. The CDR3 is 17 residues long. In germline, CDR1 is SGHNT, CDR2 YENEEA. J gave up 5 bases and V 0 bases, and 8 bases lay outside the gene matches. This CDR3 is CASSLEWDPSGRETQYF. CDR3 bases: TGTGCCAGCAGCTTAGAGTGGGACCCTAGCGGGAGGGAGACCCAGTACTTC.

The chain employs TRBV18 and TRBJ1-5; D is unresolved. In germline, CDR1 is KGHSH, CDR2 LQKENI. The CDR3 loop spans 16 amino acids. V was shortened by 3 bases and J by 4 bases, with 16 bases between the two germline ends. The CDR3 is CASSPRVMRENQPQHF. The DNA for the CDR3 is TGTGCCAGCTCACCTAGGGTCATGAGGGAAAATCAGCCCCAGCATTTT.

This clone appeared a few times. J is TRBJ2-5 and V is TRBV5-4; TRBD2 matches at 15 bases. With 3 bases clipped from V and 7 bases from J, the junction kept 1 base outside the gene matches. The CDR3 has 14 amino acids. CDR1 is SGHNT, CDR2 YYREEE, per germline (reference sequence). The chain's CDR3 is CASSSGLAGGTQYF. The CDR3 DNA reads as TGTGCCAGCAGCTCGGGACTAGCGGGAGGGACCCAGTACTTC.

J is TRBJ1-3 and V is TRBV11-2, with TRBD1 matching 7 bases. The CDR3 is 16 residues long. Unmatched junction bases numbered 4, after V lost 2 bases and J lost 0 bases. Germline V lookup: CDR1 SGHAT, CDR2 FQNNGV. Written as DNA, the CDR3 is TGTGCCAGCAGCTTAACCAGGGGGAACTCTGGAAACACCATATATTTT. Its protein is CASSLTRGNSGNTIYF.

The genes are TRBV18 and TRBJ2-6, with 13 bases matching TRBD2. V dropped 5 bases and J dropped 1; count of bases not matched to a gene: 2. Germline lookup yields CDR1 KGHSH and CDR2 LQKENI. The CDR3 runs 17 residues. CDR3 residues: CASSSGLAGSGANVLTF. CDR3 nucleotides: TGTGCCAGCTCATCGGGACTAGCGGGGTCTGGGGCCAACGTCCTGACTTTC.

The V and J genes are TRBV28 and TRBJ1-2, with D possibly matching TRBD1 (5 bases). V was clipped by 5 bases and J by 8 bases, with 9 bases between them. CDR3 length: 11 amino acids. Germline lookup yields CDR1 MDHEN and CDR2 SYDVKM. The DNA of the CDR3 is TGTGCCAGCAGTACCAGGGCGGGCTACACCTTC. This sequence encodes CASSTRAGYTF.

This clone showed up just a few times. The CDR3 is CAISDQGASGYTF. CDR3 nucleotide sequence: TGTGCCATCAGTGATCAGGGGGCCAGTGGCTACACCTTC. The chain is built from TRBV10-3 and TRBJ1-2; 8 nucleotides match TRBD1. Germline V gives CDR1 ENHRY, CDR2 SYGVKD. This CDR3 contains 13 residues. V was clipped by 3 bases and J by 7 bases; unmatched bases: 4.

The chain recombines TRBV5-5 with TRBJ1-3; TRBD1 matches at 7 bases. Unmatched junction bases numbered 2, after V lost 5 bases and J lost 0 bases. Germline V gives CDR1 SGHKS, CDR2 YYEKEE (reference sequence). CDR3 length equals 14 residues. The CDR3 DNA reads TGTGCCAGCAGTCGGGACAGCTCTGGAAACACCATATATTTT. Translated, it gives CASSRDSSGNTIYF.

The rearrangement uses TRBV6-5 and TRBJ2-1; 12 bases map to TRBD2. With V trimmed by 8 bases and J by 7 bases, 6 bases remained unmatched. CDR1 MNHEY and CDR2 SVGAGI come from the germline V gene. This CDR3 contains 14 residues. CDR3 in amino acids: CASRTSGGINEQFF. The CDR3 DNA reads TGTGCCAGCCGTACTAGCGGGGGGATTAATGAGCAGTTCTTC.

The chain combines TRBV6-1 with TRBJ1-2; 8 bases agree with TRBD1. The junction had 13 bases not matched to a gene; V was cut back by 3 bases and J by 7 bases. Germline V gene data show CDR1 as MNHNS and CDR2 as SASEGT. This CDR3 contains 16 residues. This CDR3 is CASSDDRGTSQGGYTF. The CDR3 region has the DNA TGTGCCAGCAGTGATGACAGGGGTACTTCTCAGGGTGGCTACACCTTC.

The chain recombines TRBV6-1 with TRBJ2-5; TRBD1 matches at 10 bases. The J call may be faulty, since TRBJ2-7 better matches the DNA end. CDR1 MNHNS and CDR2 SASEGT come from the germline V gene. CDR3 size: 15 residues. This CDR3 is CASSEGGTGVDEQYF. DNA of the CDR3: TGTGCCAGCAGTGAGGGCGGGACAGGGGTCGACGAGCAGTACTTC.

This clone is medium-sized in the sample. The rearrangement joins TRBV6-5 to TRBJ2-4, with a possible D match to TRBD2 (7 bases). Germline V gives CDR1 MNHEY, CDR2 SVGAGI. This CDR3 contains 15 residues. The V gene lost 6 bases and the J gene lost 1 base, with 13 bases spanning the gap. The DNA for the CDR3 is TGTGCCAGCAGCCTGGGGGGGGCGGCCAAAAACATTCAGTACTTC. Amino acids: CASSLGGAAKNIQYF.

The CDR3 DNA follows: TGTGCCAGCTCACCTACTAGCGGGAGTAGCACAGATACGCAGTATTTT. It translates to CASSPTSGSSTDTQYF. This chain connects TRBV18 to TRBJ2-3; 11 bases are shared with TRBD2. The CDR3 is 16 residues long. Per the germline V gene, CDR1 is KGHSH and CDR2 is LQKENI. V lost 3 bases and J lost 0; bases outside the gene matches: 2.

Only a few counts were recorded for this clone. The genes are TRBV5-1 and TRBJ2-1; 8 nucleotides line up with TRBD2. CDR1 SGHRS and CDR2 YFSETQ come from the germline V gene. The CDR3 spans 14 residues. V trimming: 1 base; J trimming: 5 bases; junction bases outside the gene matches: 2. The CDR3 loop reads CASSLLAGNNEQFF. The CDR3 bases are TGCGCCAGCAGCTTGCTAGCGGGCAACAATGAGCAGTTCTTC.

The chain uses TRBV6-1 and TRBJ1-5; D is possibly TRBD1 (6 bases). This CDR3 comprises 13 residues. Germline lookup yields CDR1 MNHNS and CDR2 SASEGT. Trimming took off 5 bases at V and 4 bases at J, with 9 bases between the two ends. The CDR3 DNA follows: TGTGCCAGCAGTACGGACAGTAATCAGCCCCAGCATTTT. Its translation: CASSTDSNQPQHF.